A selection of T cell receptor beta chains follows, all from one sample in a study of spatial heterogeneity in lung cancer. In TCRdb, the 5' RACE reads were re-called with MiXCR into one record per CDR3 protein. This table has several thousand distinct CDR3 sequences, 7% appearing once. Sequences were derived from lung tumor tissue, sampled at surgery. All receptors derive from a male donor with early-stage non-small cell lung cancer. CDR3s leave out the opening cysteine and the closing phenylalanine or tryptophan. The D gene is left open where the match is weak.

TRBJ2-3,TRBV6-1,TRBD2,ASIGLAYTDTQY
TRBJ1-4,TRBV5-1,TRBD1,ASSSGQGAEKLF
TRBJ2-1,TRBV5-1,-,ASSLPGLAPEQF
TRBJ2-3,TRBV7-8,TRBD1,ASSLRDRSTDTQY
TRBJ1-4,TRBV6-2/TRBV6-3,-,ASSKDSFLGKLF
TRBJ1-2,TRBV16,-,ASSQSGPDYGYT
TRBJ1-2,TRBV6-2/TRBV6-3,-,ASSPQGTYGYT
TRBJ2-5,TRBV4-3,-,ASSHIAGSGETQY
TRBJ1-4,TRBV7-9,-,ASSLFETVNEKLF
TRBJ2-1,TRBV9,-,ASSGGGTVGGDEQF
TRBJ2-5,TRBV27,-,ASSLRVAETQY
TRBJ1-4,TRBV6-5,-,ASSYSPGGVEKLF
TRBJ1-2,TRBV12-5,-,ASGLQGFGYT
TRBJ2-1,TRBV7-2,TRBD2,ASSRVAAGGNEQF
TRBJ1-5,TRBV18,-,ASSPDGGSNQPQH
TRBJ2-3,TRBV5-1,-,ASSLSRGYSTDTQY
TRBJ2-3,TRBV3-1,-,ASSQLGGSSTDTQY
TRBJ2-1,TRBV29-1,-,SEGGPSSYNEQF
TRBJ2-7,TRBV19,-,ASSIPPGEQY
TRBJ2-2,TRBV7-2,-,ASSLAFFGFRGNGELF
TRBJ1-5,TRBV27,-,ASSPAGGNGNQPQH
TRBJ2-3,TRBV7-9,-,ASSPDLPTDTQY
TRBJ2-7,TRBV5-1,-,ASSDGQFPPGEQY
TRBJ2-1,TRBV15,TRBD2,ATSGGLASYNEQF
TRBJ2-2,TRBV18,-,ASSPPTATGELF
TRBJ2-1,TRBV14,TRBD2,ASSQGRTSGYNEQF
TRBJ2-5,TRBV29-1,-,SVVQGQETQY
TRBJ2-1,TRBV20-1,-,STSGGHNEQF
TRBJ1-5,TRBV2,-,ASSDTFDQPQH
TRBJ1-6,TRBV2,-,ASSGLRSPLH
TRBJ1-2,TRBV14,TRBD1,ASSQDRNSPGTGALGGYT
TRBJ2-3,TRBV12-3/TRBV12-4,-,ASSLRVADTQY
TRBJ1-2,TRBV5-1,TRBD1,ASSFTPGQGNGYT
TRBJ1-2,TRBV6-5,TRBD1,ATAGTGRGYT
TRBJ1-5,TRBV19,TRBD1,ASRDRGYQPQH
TRBJ2-1,TRBV20-1,-,SARDGTEQF
TRBJ2-4,TRBV6-2/TRBV6-3,TRBD1,ASSIRGGAQNIQY
TRBJ2-3,TRBV6-6,-,ASSRKGPSDTQY
TRBJ2-2,TRBV11-3,-,ASSHRAGDTGELF
TRBJ2-1,TRBV6-2/TRBV6-3,TRBD2,ASELAAYNEQF
TRBJ2-6,TRBV7-9,-,ASSLVGQTSGANVLT
TRBJ1-5,TRBV18,-,ASSQGEDGQPQH
TRBJ2-1,TRBV29-1,TRBD2,SVSGTNRYNEQF
TRBJ2-1,TRBV2,-,ASSADNEQF
TRBJ2-2,TRBV18,-,ASHVGQAGELF
TRBJ2-6,TRBV5-1,-,ASSPRNSGANVLT
TRBJ1-5,TRBV18,-,ASSSGYSNQPQH
TRBJ2-5,TRBV9,TRBD2,ASSPGTIQETQY
TRBJ2-2,TRBV7-2,-,ASSSRTVNTGELF
TRBJ2-5,TRBV2,TRBD2,ASSEGLATETQY
TRBJ2-5,TRBV5-4,-,ASSPGSGRQETQY
TRBJ2-1,TRBV24-1,TRBD2,ATSDAGAYNEQF
TRBJ2-5,TRBV7-9,TRBD2,ASSPAAAGAGLQETQY